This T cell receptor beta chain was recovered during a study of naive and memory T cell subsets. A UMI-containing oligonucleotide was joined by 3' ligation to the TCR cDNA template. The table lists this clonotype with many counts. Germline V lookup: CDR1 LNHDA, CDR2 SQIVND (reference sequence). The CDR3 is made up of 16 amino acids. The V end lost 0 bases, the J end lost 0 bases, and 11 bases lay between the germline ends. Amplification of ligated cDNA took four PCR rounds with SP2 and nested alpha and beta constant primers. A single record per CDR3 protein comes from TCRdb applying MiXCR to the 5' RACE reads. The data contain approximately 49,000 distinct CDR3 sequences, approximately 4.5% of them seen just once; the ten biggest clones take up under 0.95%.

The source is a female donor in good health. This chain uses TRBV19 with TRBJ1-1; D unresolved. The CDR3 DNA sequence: TGTGCCAGTAGTATAGATCCCCTAGGGATGAACACTGAAGCTTTCTTT. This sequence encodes CASSIDPLGMNTEAFF.